In this sample, the clone carrying this T cell receptor (beta chain) turned up a few times. The data were taken from a study of blood T cell repertoires in COVID-19. Study context: Acute and convalescent COVID-19 samples came from the United States, Italy and Spain.

The Seattle site enrolled patients during active infection and followed them longitudinally. Original methodology: Amplification with reference gene primers provided the estimates of nucleated cell counts. The repertoire was sequenced with immunoSEQ multiplex PCR; TCRdb's copy has only in-frame clones and lacks some. That table gives V, J and clone size, and the DNA gave D and trimming. The table has under 45,000 clones, roughly 80% seen once. The CDR3 is 20 amino acids. Trimming took 2 bases from V and 2 from J; bases not matched to a gene: 16. CDR1 is MNHNS and CDR2 is SASEGT in the germline V gene.

The specimen was peripheral blood. The sequence derives from a man aged 65 to 79 with COVID-19, enrolled during active disease. The rearrangement uses TRBV6-1 and TRBJ2-7, with 12 nucleotides matching TRBD1. The CDR3 region is CASSEKATGTGGFWTYEQYF. DNA for the CDR3: TGTGCCAGCAGTGAAAAGGCTACCGGGACAGGGGGCTTCTGGACCTACGAGCAGTACTTC.